These 32 T cell receptor beta chains were sequenced from one sample in a study of immune characterization of retroperitoneal liposarcoma. TCRdb re-derived calls from the PCR reads in MiXCR, one entry per CDR3 protein. The data show roughly 6,800 distinct CDR3 sequences, with over 25% seen just once and about 40% held by the top ten. Sequencing input: blood. The receptor set was obtained from a male donor with retroperitoneal liposarcoma.

This clonotype was seen a handful of times. The chain carries TRBV7-8 and TRBJ2-1, with 13 positions matching TRBD2. Germline V gene sequence: CDR1 SGHVS, CDR2 FQNEAQ. This CDR3 comprises 16 residues. V dropped 1 base and J dropped 10; count of bases not matched to a gene: 7. The CDR3 coding sequence is TGTGCCAGCAGCTTAGAAACTAGCGGGAGGGGGGGGGAGCAGTTCTTC. It encodes CASSLETSGRGGEQFF.

This clonotype has a handful of counts. The gene calls are TRBV12-3 or TRBV12-4 and TRBJ1-2; D is unclear. The V end was cut by 1 base, the J end by 6 bases, with 9 bases between. CDR3 length: 13 residues. CDR3 coding DNA: TGTGCCAGCAGTTTAGTACTGAGAGATGGCTACACCTTC. This encodes CASSLVLRDGYTF.

The sample holds many counts of this clonotype. The genes are TRBV7-2 and TRBJ2-7, with 9 nucleotides matching TRBD2. V shed 1 base, J shed 0 bases, and the junction held 7 bases outside the gene matches. Germline lookup yields CDR1 SGHTA and CDR2 FQGNSA. The CDR3 extends over 17 amino acids. CDR3 bases: TGTGCCAGCAGCTTAGTCTCTCTAGCGGGAAGCTCCTACGAGCAGTACTTC. Encoded protein: CASSLVSLAGSSYEQYF. The complete variable domain, with remaining parts taken from reference TRBV7-2 and TRBJ2-7, reads GAGVSQSPSNKVTEKGKDVELRCDPISGHTALYWYRQSLGQGLEFLIYFQGNSAPDKSGLPSDRFSAERTGGSVSTLTIQRTQQEDSAVYLCASSLVSLAGSSYEQYFGPGTRLTVT.

This clonotype was observed a handful of times. This chain connects TRBV6-6 to TRBJ1-1; 9 nucleotides line up with TRBD1. Germline assignment: CDR1 MNHNY and CDR2 SVGAGI (reference sequence). The CDR3 totals 12 residues. The V gene end was trimmed by 11 bases and the J gene end by 6 bases; junction bases not matched to a gene: 7. The CDR3: CAGRDRASEAFF. DNA for the CDR3: TGTGCCGGCCGGGACAGGGCGTCTGAAGCTTTCTTT.

This clonotype was seen more than once but under ten times. For the CDR3, the DNA is TGTGCCAGCAGTCGAAGAGACACAGCCACCATTCCGAACACTGAAGCTTTCTTT. Amino acid sequence: CASSRRDTATIPNTEAFF. The J gene is TRBJ1-1, the V gene TRBV6-2 or TRBV6-3, with D hard to call. The CDR3 consists of 18 residues. V shed 5 bases and J shed 1 base, with 23 bases lying between them. Germline values: CDR1 MNHEY, CDR2 SVGEGT.

This sequence joins TRBV6-2 or TRBV6-3 and TRBJ1-1; D not resolved. CDR1 and CDR2 (germline): MNHEY, SVGEGT. Trimming shortened V by 0 bases and J by 0 bases, and 8 bases separated the two germline ends. The CDR3 contains 15 residues. CDR3 loop: CASSYSGSMNTEAFF. CDR3 nucleotide sequence: TGTGCCAGCAGTTACTCGGGGAGCATGAACACTGAAGCTTTCTTT.

This clonotype showed up just once. A much more abundant neighbour one base away suggests this may be a read error. The chain recombines TRBV27 with TRBJ2-1; 8 bases match TRBD2. Trimming removed 5 bases from V and 10 bases from J; junction bases left unmatched: 16. The CDR3 covers 16 residues. Germline V CDR1 and CDR2: MNHEY, SMNVEV (reference sequence). CDR3 amino acids: CASSPLSGGSSYEQFF. In nucleotides, the CDR3 is TGTGCCAGCAGTCCCCTGAGCGGGGGAAGCTCCTACGAGCAGTTCTTC.

The rearrangement uses TRBV12-3 or TRBV12-4 and TRBJ2-1; the D is unclear. This CDR3 has 10 amino acids. Trimming removed 6 bases from V and 5 bases from J, with 2 bases in between. In DNA, the CDR3 is TGTGCCAGCAGCGACAATGAGCAGTTCTTC. Its protein is CASSDNEQFF.

The CDR3 protein is CARSLAPGPTFDEQFF. Written as DNA, the CDR3 is TGTGCCAGAAGCTTGGCCCCGGGACCCACTTTCGATGAGCAGTTCTTC. V gene TRBV5-3 combines with J gene TRBJ2-1, with D perhaps being TRBD1 or TRBD2 (5 bases each). TRBV5-3 is filed as an ORF, its function uncertain. V was clipped by 0 bases and J by 8 bases, with 18 bases between them. The CDR3 is made up of 16 amino acids.

This clonotype was seen a handful of times. The V call is TRBV7-2, the J call TRBJ2-1; the D is unclear. Trimming removed 5 bases from V and 4 bases from J, with 9 bases in between. The CDR3 covers 13 residues. Per the germline V gene, CDR1 is SGHTA and CDR2 is FQGNSA. The CDR3 sequence is CASSDFLYNEQFF. CDR3 bases: TGTGCCAGCAGCGACTTTCTTTACAATGAGCAGTTCTTC.

For this clonotype: The junction does not match germline at one end; this may be a read error. The rearrangement links TRBV7-7 to TRBJ2-1; 7 positions match TRBD2. The CDR3 covers 19 residues. Germline V gives CDR1 SSHAT, CDR2 FNYEAQ (reference sequence). The DNA for the CDR3 is TGTGCTAGCAGCTTAGCGTTAAGGCTAAGGTCAGGGACTAAAAATGAGCAGTTCTTC. As protein: CASSLALRLRSGTKNEQFF. Variable domain in full (rest from reference TRBV7-7 and TRBJ2-1): GAGVSQSPRYKVTKRGQDVTLRCDPISSHATLYWYQQALGQGPEFLTYFNYEAQPDKSGLPSDRFSAERPEGSISTLTIQRTEQRDSAMYRCASSLALRLRSGTKNEQFFGPGTRLTVL.

This clonotype has at least ten counts. The V call is TRBV11-2, the J call TRBJ2-3; possible D gene TRBD2, 5 bases. Germline CDR1 reads SGHAT; CDR2 reads FQNNGV. This CDR3 is 12 amino acids long. With 6 bases removed from V and 6 bases from J, the gap between germline ends came to 10 bases. The CDR3 reads CASSSLADTQYF. Written as DNA, the CDR3 is TGTGCCAGCAGTTCTTTAGCGGATACGCAGTATTTT.

The chain links TRBV28 to TRBJ1-5; D gene unclear. This CDR3 contains 18 residues. CDR1 MDHEN and CDR2 SYDVKM come from the germline V gene. Trimming took 3 bases from V and 0 from J, leaving 18 bases between them. CDR3 sequence: CASSLGSSTLYSNQPQHF. The CDR3 DNA is TGTGCCAGCAGTTTGGGTTCGTCAACACTCTATAGCAATCAGCCCCAGCATTTT.

The J gene is TRBJ2-3, the V gene TRBV6-1, with TRBD2 matching over 10 bases. The germline CDR1 and CDR2 sequences are MNHNS and SASEGT. This CDR3 is 15 amino acids long. V shed 6 bases, J shed 6 bases, and the junction held 9 bases outside the gene matches. CDR3 DNA: TGTGCCAGCAGCACAAGCGGGAGGGCCCCCGATACGCAGTATTTT. Translation: CASSTSGRAPDTQYF.

CDR3 nucleotide sequence: TGTGCCAGCAGTTTCCGGACAGGGGTCACAGATACGCAGTATTTT. Encoded protein: CASSFRTGVTDTQYF. V is TRBV6-1 and J is TRBJ2-3, with TRBD1 matching over 9 bases. The germline V gene has CDR1 MNHNS and CDR2 SASEGT. The V gene end was trimmed by 5 bases and the J gene end by 2 bases; junction bases not matched to a gene: 5. The length of the CDR3 is 15 residues.

This clonotype was counted a few times. The V call is TRBV6-1, the J call TRBJ2-1, with a possible D match to TRBD2 (6 bases). The CDR3 loop spans 15 amino acids. CDR1 is MNHNS, CDR2 SASEGT, per germline. V was trimmed by 1 base and J by 7 bases, leaving 14 bases between them. CDR3 in DNA: TGTGCCAGCAGTGAAGTAGCGGAGTCCGTTAATGAGCAGTTCTTC. Protein sequence: CASSEVAESVNEQFF.

The rearrangement uses TRBV6-1 and TRBJ2-1; 8 bases are shared with TRBD2. V lost 8 bases to trimming and J lost 10 bases; unmatched junction nucleotides: 16. CDR1 is MNHNS, CDR2 SASEGT, per germline. The CDR3 covers 15 residues. CDR3 in DNA: TGTGCCAGCCTGGACCGGAGACTAGCGACCCACGAGCAGTTCTTC. It translates to CASLDRRLATHEQFF.

The V and J genes are TRBV12-3 or TRBV12-4 and TRBJ2-1; D perhaps matches TRBD2 (5 bases). With 5 bases removed from V and 0 bases from J, the gap between germline ends came to 11 bases. The CDR3 sequence is 15 residues long. CDR3 in DNA: TGTGCCAGCAGTCCACTAGGTAGCTCCTACAATGAGCAGTTCTTC. This sequence encodes CASSPLGSSYNEQFF.

This clonotype was seen repeatedly, ten times or more. The chain carries TRBV7-3 and TRBJ2-1, with D maybe TRBD1 (6 bases). The CDR3 sequence is 13 residues long. V was shortened by 0 bases and J by 9 bases, with 9 bases between the two germline ends. Germline V CDR1 and CDR2: SGHTA, FQGTGA. CDR3 sequence: CASSLTLQGEQFF. The CDR3 DNA reads as TGTGCCAGCAGCTTAACGTTACAGGGTGAGCAGTTCTTC.

This clonotype has a count of ten or more. The rearrangement links TRBV6-1 to TRBJ2-2; 10 bases line up with TRBD1. The CDR3 sequence is 16 residues long. Germline V gives CDR1 MNHNS, CDR2 SASEGT. J was trimmed by 6 bases and V by 4 bases; bases with no gene match: 8. CDR3 in amino acids: CASSGSGTGVSGELFF. CDR3 sequence (DNA): TGTGCCAGCAGTGGATCCGGGACAGGGGTATCCGGGGAGCTGTTTTTT.

The rearrangement uses TRBV6-1 and TRBJ1-6; D uncertain. The CDR3 length is 12 residues. Trimming removed 1 base from V and 9 bases from J, with 4 bases in between. Germline V gene sequence: CDR1 MNHNS, CDR2 SASEGT. The CDR3 loop reads CASSEVPSPLHF. The CDR3 region has the DNA TGTGCCAGCAGTGAAGTACCTTCACCCCTCCACTTT.

This clonotype was seen only a few times. The chain joins TRBV6-5 to TRBJ2-3, with D possibly TRBD1 on 5 matching bases. This CDR3 is built from 14 residues. Germline lookup yields CDR1 MNHEY and CDR2 SVGAGI. V shed 2 bases and J shed 0 bases, with 6 bases lying between them. The CDR3 region has the DNA TGTGCCAGCAGTTACCAGGGAAGCACAGATACGCAGTATTTT. It yields the protein CASSYQGSTDTQYF.

The table lists this clonotype with a few counts. The chain uses TRBV6-1 and TRBJ1-5; no reliable D call. CDR1 is MNHNS, CDR2 SASEGT, per germline. Trimming left V 7 bases short and J 7 bases short, with 17 bases between. The CDR3 length is 14 residues. The CDR3 bases are TGTGCCAGCAAGGGCACGAGGGCCGAACAGCCCCAGCATTTT. Translating it yields CASKGTRAEQPQHF.

V usage is TRBV6-1 and J usage is TRBJ1-6, with no clear D. Trimming removed 6 bases from V and 7 bases from J, with 10 bases in between. This CDR3 contains 13 residues. The germline CDR1 and CDR2 sequences are MNHNS and SASEGT. CDR3 in DNA: TGTGCCAGCAGACAAGTAACCAATTCACCCCTCCACTTT. Its protein is CASRQVTNSPLHF.

This clonotype has just a few counts. CDR3 DNA: TGTGCCAGCAGCTTATCCGGGACTAGCGGGAGTATGAAGACCCAGTTCTTC. Translated, it gives CASSLSGTSGSMKTQFF. This sequence joins TRBV7-2 and TRBJ2-1; 14 bases fit TRBD2. Looked up from germline, CDR1 is SGHTA and CDR2 is FQGNSA. Losses at the gene ends were 2 bases for V and 13 bases for J; bases not matched to a gene: 13. This CDR3 is built from 17 residues.

This clonotype has ten or more counts. The chain recombines TRBV5-6 with TRBJ2-3; D gene uncertain. The germline V gene encodes CDR1 SGHDT and CDR2 YYEEEE. This CDR3 comprises 17 residues. The V end lost 1 base, the J end lost 0 bases, and 15 bases lay between the germline ends. The CDR3 region is CASSLSVLALSTDTQYF. The CDR3 DNA is TGTGCCAGCAGCTTGTCTGTGTTAGCTTTGAGCACAGATACGCAGTATTTT.

The chain has TRBV23-1 and TRBJ2-2, with TRBD1 matching over 8 bases. TRBV23-1 is given ORF status, its function remaining uncertain. The V gene end was trimmed by 2 bases and the J gene end by 6 bases; junction bases not matched to a gene: 2. CDR3 length equals 14 residues. In nucleotides, the CDR3 is TGCGCCAGCAGTCAAGAGACAGGGGCCGGGGAGCTGTTTTTT. Translation gives CASSQETGAGELFF.

This clonotype is judged medium-sized (0.01 to 0.1%). The V and J genes are TRBV6-1 and TRBJ2-2, with a weak D call TRBD1 (5 bases). The CDR3 totals 14 residues. CDR1 MNHNS and CDR2 SASEGT come from the germline V gene. Deletions cut 7 bases from V and 0 bases from J, with 9 bases between. The CDR3 region has the DNA TGTGCCAGCAAAGGGGCCCCGAACACCGGGGAGCTGTTTTTT. Its protein is CASKGAPNTGELFF.

The rearrangement joins TRBV27 to TRBJ2-1; D is unresolved. Near its end, the DNA agrees better with TRBJ2-7, so the J call may be wrong. The CDR3 covers 13 residues. Germline loops: CDR1 MNHEY, CDR2 SMNVEV (reference sequence). CDR3 sequence (DNA): TGTGCCAGCAGTTTCATATCGTCCGGCGAGCAGTACTTC. This gives the protein CASSFISSGEQYF.

The rearrangement uses TRBV27 and TRBJ2-3; TRBD2 aligns across 12 bases. The CDR3 runs to 13 residues. The V gene's germline CDR1 is MNHEY and CDR2 SMNVEV (reference sequence). J gave up 8 bases and V 5 bases, and 2 bases lay outside the gene matches. The CDR3 loop reads CASSLAGGSTQYF. CDR3 DNA: TGTGCCAGCAGTCTAGCGGGAGGGAGTACGCAGTATTTT.

This clonotype was counted a single time. CDR3 sequence: CASSFMGADTQYF. CDR3 nucleotides: TGTGCCAGCAGCTTTATGGGCGCAGATACGCAGTATTTT. J is TRBJ2-3 and V is TRBV5-4; D remains unclear. Trimming removed 2 bases at V and 4 bases at J, with 8 bases between. CDR3 length: 13 residues. Per germline, CDR1 SGHNT and CDR2 YYREEE (reference sequence).

This sequence joins TRBV3-1 and TRBJ1-1; 7 bases are a match to TRBD1. The CDR3 extends over 15 amino acids. V trimming: 1 base; J trimming: 4 bases; junction bases outside the gene matches: 6. In germline, CDR1 is LGHDT, CDR2 YNNKEL (reference sequence). The CDR3 DNA reads as TGTGCCAGCAGCCAAGCGTCTGCAGGGGGCACTGAAGCTTTCTTT. Protein: CASSQASAGGTEAFF.